Following are 8 T cell receptor beta chains from one sample sequenced in a study of blood T cells in healthy people across ages. Next came a second PCR, run for about 7 to 11 cycles, which used a sample-barcoded 5' primer along with a J-beta primer mix. TCRdb passed the 5' RACE reads through MiXCR, listing each CDR3 protein once. The sample records about 570,000 distinct CDR3 sequences, 27% being singletons. The sequencing sample was made of blood. These receptors all stem from a woman in her seventies in good health.

The chain links TRBV6-2 or TRBV6-3 to TRBJ2-2; D gene unclear. Trimming removed 2 bases from V and 3 bases from J, with 10 bases in between. The CDR3 covers 15 residues. CDR1 MNHEY and CDR2 SVGEGT come from the germline V gene. In DNA form, the CDR3 reads TGTGCCAGCAGTTACCACCACAGTTACACCGGGGAGCTGTTTTTT. Encoded protein: CASSYHHSYTGELFF.

About this clonotype: Germline is not matched at one junction end, which may reflect a read error. The chain carries TRBV7-3 and TRBJ2-7; TRBD2 is a possible D gene (6 bases). This CDR3 is 13 amino acids long. The germline CDR1 and CDR2 sequences are SGHTA and FQGTGA. CDR3 sequence: CASSPGTRETQCF. The CDR3 DNA is TGTGCCAGCAGCCCCGGGACTCGAGAGACCCAGTGCTTC. Filled out from reference TRBV7-3 and TRBJ2-7, the complete variable domain reads GAGVSQTPSNKVTEKGKYVELRCDPISGHTALYWYRQSLGQGPEFLIYFQGTGAADDSGLPNDRFFAVRPEGSVSTLKIQRTERGDSAVYLCASSPGTRETQCFGPGTRLTVT.

The chain combines TRBV12-3 or TRBV12-4 with TRBJ1-4; D is perhaps TRBD1 (6 bases). Between the trimmed V and J ends, which lost 5 bases and 1 base, there was a span of 14 bases. This CDR3 comprises 16 residues. CDR3 DNA: TGTGCCAGCAGTGGGGCAGGGGCAAGAACTAATGAAAAACTGTTTTTT. It codes for CASSGAGARTNEKLFF.

The CDR3 sequence is CASSGPGAPLHF. The CDR3 DNA sequence: TGTGCCAGCAGCGGCCCGGGAGCACCCCTCCACTTT. V gene TRBV7-2 combines with J gene TRBJ1-6, with D uncertain. From germline, CDR1 is SGHTA and CDR2 FQGNSA. This CDR3 is 12 amino acids long. Trimming stripped 5 bases from V and 11 bases from J, with 10 bases between.

The V gene is TRBV6-6, the J gene TRBJ2-7; D is perhaps TRBD1 (5 bases). CDR3 length: 16 residues. CDR1 and CDR2 (germline): MNHNY, SVGAGI (reference sequence). V was cut by 2 bases and J by 0 bases, with 14 bases left in between. CDR3: CASSYPTGDISYEQYF. For the CDR3, the DNA is TGTGCCAGCAGTTACCCCACAGGTGACATCTCCTACGAGCAGTACTTC.

The J gene is TRBJ1-1, the V gene TRBV5-1; 7 nucleotides align to TRBD1. CDR3 size: 15 residues. In germline, CDR1 is SGHRS, CDR2 YFSETQ. V shed 4 bases and J 4 bases; nucleotides not matched to a gene: 10. The CDR3 sequence: CASSPQGGGSTEAFF. In DNA, the CDR3 is TGCGCCAGCAGCCCCCAGGGGGGAGGAAGCACTGAAGCTTTCTTT. The entire variable domain, with the rest obtained from reference TRBV5-1 and TRBJ1-1, is as follows: KAGVTQTPRYLIKTRGQQVTLSCSPISGHRSVSWYQQTPGQGLQFLFEYFSETQRNKGNFPGRFSGRQFSNSRSEMNVSTLELGDSALYLCASSPQGGGSTEAFFGQGTRLTVV.

In its sample, this clonotype was seen once. The chain uses TRBV4-3 and TRBJ1-6; the match to TRBD1 covers 8 bases. After removal of 3 bases from V and 8 bases from J, the junction contained 12 bases not matched to a gene. The V gene's germline CDR1 is LGHNA and CDR2 YSLEER. The CDR3 spans 17 residues. This CDR3 is CASSHLFTGGEDSPLHF. The CDR3 nucleotides are TGCGCCAGCAGCCATCTCTTCACAGGGGGTGAGGATTCACCCCTCCACTTT.

This clonotype was seen only a few times. CDR3 coding DNA: TGCAGCGCCGCACCAGGACGGGGTCACGAGCAGTACTTC. Translated, it gives CSAAPGRGHEQYF. V usage is TRBV29-1 and J usage is TRBJ2-7; TRBD2 might be the D (5 bases). CDR1 SQVTM and CDR2 ANQGSEA come from the germline V gene. V was trimmed by 7 bases and J by 5 bases, leaving 18 bases between them. The CDR3 length is 13 residues.